The 32 T cell receptor beta chains listed next were all sequenced from one sample in a study of shared clonotypes between healthy human individuals. Clones were sequenced by immunoSEQ multiplex PCR, and TCRdb holds only the in-frame ones, with some missing. Among roughly 1 million clones listed, roughly 80% were seen once. Sequenced input: memory CD4+ T cells sorted from blood. This sample's subset: CD45RA-negative fraction. All receptors derive from a man between 18 and 29 years old in good health.

This chain links TRBV7-2 with TRBJ2-3; TRBD1 or TRBD2 may be the D gene (5 bases each). CDR1 SGHTA and CDR2 FQGNSA come from the germline V gene. The V end lost 4 bases, the J end lost 3 bases, and 11 bases lay between the germline ends. The CDR3 loop spans 14 amino acids. In nucleotides, the CDR3 is TGTGCCAGCAGCTCAGGGAGAGGGACAGATACGCAGTATTTT. Translation gives CASSSGRGTDTQYF.

The chain recombines TRBV7-9 with TRBJ1-4; no clear D gene. Per germline, CDR1 SEHNR and CDR2 FQNEAQ (reference sequence). The CDR3 is 15 amino acids. V gave up 2 bases and J gave up 11 bases, with 18 bases separating them. The CDR3 bases are TGTGCCAGCAGCTTATCCGGACCTGGGTTATTGAAACTGTTTTTT. Protein: CASSLSGPGLLKLFF.

The chain has TRBV6-5 and TRBJ1-3; no definite D call. The CDR3 runs 15 residues. Trimming cost V 0 bases and J 0 bases, with 6 bases left between them. CDR1 is MNHEY, CDR2 SVGAGI, per germline. This CDR3 reads CASSYSISSGNTIYF. Written as DNA, the CDR3 is TGTGCCAGCAGTTACTCGATCAGCTCTGGAAACACCATATATTTT.

The genes are TRBV5-6 and TRBJ1-4, with D possibly TRBD1 on 5 matching bases. This CDR3 has 13 residues. Germline loops: CDR1 SGHDT, CDR2 YYEEEE. With 2 bases removed from V and 6 bases from J, the gap between germline ends came to 8 bases. This CDR3 is CASSFLGDEKLFF. CDR3 DNA: TGTGCCAGCAGCTTTTTGGGGGATGAAAAACTGTTTTTT.

The chain joins TRBV18 to TRBJ2-2; tentatively, D is TRBD1 (5 bases). Per germline, CDR1 KGHSH and CDR2 LQKENI. V dropped 3 bases and J dropped 4 bases, with 18 bases sitting between them. The CDR3 contains 17 residues. The CDR3 is CASSPQPSGLGTGELFF. CDR3 nucleotide sequence: TGTGCCAGCTCACCGCAACCGTCAGGGTTGGGCACCGGGGAGCTGTTTTTT. Full variable domain (outside the CDR3, taken from reference TRBV18 and TRBJ2-2): NAGVMQNPRHLVRRRGQEARLRCSPMKGHSHVYWYRQLPEEGLKFMVYLQKENIIDESGMPKERFSAEFPKEGPSILRIQQVVRGDSAAYFCASSPQPSGLGTGELFFGEGSRLTVL.

The chain carries TRBV7-3 and TRBJ2-1; TRBD1 aligns across 10 bases. The CDR3 consists of 15 residues. Germline loops: CDR1 SGHTA, CDR2 FQGTGA. V shed 4 bases, J shed 9 bases, and the junction held 9 bases outside the gene matches. The CDR3 loop is CASSSTGGAEGEQFF. Here the CDR3 DNA reads TGTGCCAGCAGCTCGACAGGGGGCGCAGAGGGTGAGCAGTTCTTC.

This sequence joins TRBV7-9 and TRBJ1-2; no definite D call. V gave up 8 bases and J gave up 6 bases, with 16 bases separating them. Germline loops: CDR1 SEHNR, CDR2 FQNEAQ (reference sequence). The CDR3 runs to 13 residues. The CDR3 coding sequence is TGTGCCAGCCTGTCGGGCAGATCAGATGGCTACACCTTC. Translation gives CASLSGRSDGYTF.

This clone was found a few times. The CDR3 protein is CASLPGQGNTEAFF. The CDR3 DNA reads as TGTGCCAGCCTCCCTGGACAGGGAAACACTGAAGCTTTCTTT. The rearrangement joins TRBV19 to TRBJ1-1, with 8 bases identical to TRBD1. With V trimmed by 9 bases and J by 2 bases, 8 bases remained unmatched. There are 14 residues in the CDR3. Per the germline V gene, CDR1 is LNHDA and CDR2 is SQIVND (reference sequence). The full variable domain, completed using reference TRBV19 and TRBJ1-1, is DGGITQSPKYLFRKEGQNVTLSCEQNLNHDAMYWYRQDPGQGLRLIYYSQIVNDFQKGDIAEGYSVSREKKESFPLTVTSAQKNPTAFYLCASLPGQGNTEAFFGQGTRLTVV.

J is TRBJ1-1 and V is TRBV6-5; no clear D. The CDR3 is 12 amino acids. Germline values: CDR1 MNHEY, CDR2 SVGAGI. Trimming pared 8 bases from V and 5 bases from J, leaving 12 bases between. CDR3 amino acids: CASRTAGTEAFF. In DNA form, the CDR3 reads TGTGCCAGCCGGACGGCGGGAACTGAAGCTTTCTTT.

This chain links TRBV19 with TRBJ2-3; D perhaps matches TRBD2 (6 bases). V was shortened by 2 bases and J by 4 bases, with 13 bases between the two germline ends. This CDR3 has 15 amino acids. Germline CDR1 LNHDA, CDR2 SQIVND (reference sequence). The CDR3 coding sequence is TGTGCCAGTAGTATATCCCCTAGCGAGGCAGATACGCAGTATTTT. This encodes CASSISPSEADTQYF.

This chain uses TRBV10-2 with TRBJ1-1, with D tentatively TRBD1 (6 bases). V lost 5 bases and J lost 3, with 10 bases in between. Germline V gives CDR1 WSHSY, CDR2 SAAADI. This CDR3 contains 13 residues. DNA of the CDR3: TGCGCCAGCAGTCCTACAGGGTACACTGAAGCTTTCTTT. This codes for CASSPTGYTEAFF.

The chain carries TRBV7-2 and TRBJ2-5; D might be TRBD1 (7 bases). This CDR3 contains 15 residues. Germline V gene lookup returns CDR1 SGHTA and CDR2 FQGNSA. Trimming stripped 4 bases from V and 8 bases from J, with 20 bases between. CDR3: CASSYNIGGGGTQYF. CDR3 bases: TGTGCCAGCAGCTACAACATAGGAGGGGGCGGAACCCAGTACTTC.

This chain uses TRBV30 with TRBJ1-6; 10 nucleotides match TRBD1. Germline CDR1 GTSNPN, CDR2 SVGIG (reference sequence). Losses at the gene ends were 7 bases for V and 1 base for J; bases not matched to a gene: 10. This CDR3 is 17 amino acids long. The CDR3 is CAFTGQGTQSYNSPLHF. CDR3 DNA sequence: TGTGCCTTCACGGGACAGGGGACACAGTCCTATAATTCACCCCTCCACTTT.

Only a few counts were recorded for this clone. This chain links TRBV28 with TRBJ1-2; 7 nucleotides align to TRBD1. Trimming removed 10 bases from V and 4 bases from J; junction bases left unmatched: 9. This CDR3 contains 13 residues. Germline assignment: CDR1 MDHEN and CDR2 SYDVKM. The CDR3 sequence: CANRDSESYGYTF. DNA of the CDR3: TGTGCCAACCGGGACAGTGAGAGCTATGGCTACACCTTC.

There are a few counts of this clone. The chain has TRBV7-3 and TRBJ2-2; D is uncertain. Germline CDR1 is SGHTA and CDR2 is FQGTGA. Trimming removed 5 bases at V and 8 bases at J, with 9 bases between. This CDR3 comprises 12 residues. CDR3 loop: CASSPGTGELFF. As DNA, the CDR3 is TGTGCCAGCAGCCCGGGTACTGGGGAGCTGTTTTTT.

About this clone itself: Different DNA sequences within this sample yield the same CDR3. CDR3 sequence reads: CASSLGPGLSYNEQFF. CDR3 coding DNA: TGTGCCAGCAGCTTAGGTCCGGGACTGTCTTACAATGAGCAGTTCTTC. The chain uses TRBV7-2 and TRBJ2-1; a possible D gene is TRBD2 (6 bases). The CDR3 contains 16 residues. Germline V lookup: CDR1 SGHTA, CDR2 FQGNSA. Trimming stripped 1 base from V and 4 bases from J, with 14 bases between.

V usage is TRBV19 and J usage is TRBJ2-2; no clear D gene. V lost 1 base and J lost 5, with 5 bases in between. Per the germline V gene, CDR1 is LNHDA and CDR2 is SQIVND (reference sequence). The CDR3 is 13 amino acids. The chain's CDR3 is CASSIVGTGELFF. CDR3 nucleotides: TGTGCCAGTAGTATAGTTGGGACCGGGGAGCTGTTTTTT.

The V gene is TRBV7-2, the J gene TRBJ2-3; D uncertain. The V end lost 4 bases, the J end lost 1 base, and 6 bases lay between the germline ends. Germline V lookup: CDR1 SGHTA, CDR2 FQGNSA. This CDR3 spans 13 amino acids. CDR3 sequence (DNA): TGTGCCAGCAGCTGGGCGGGCACAGATACGCAGTATTTT. This sequence encodes CASSWAGTDTQYF.

The rearrangement links TRBV2 to TRBJ2-7; D uncertain. V lost 6 bases, J lost 2 bases, and 8 bases lay in between. Germline assignment: CDR1 SNHLY and CDR2 FYNNEI. The CDR3 sequence is 12 residues long. CDR3 in DNA: TGTGCCAGCAGGGCCAGACCCTACGAGCAGTACTTC. It translates to CASRARPYEQYF.

The rearrangement joins TRBV9 to TRBJ2-6, with D hard to call. Germline CDR1 and CDR2: SGDLS and YYNGEE. The CDR3 covers 14 residues. V dropped 2 bases and J dropped 2 bases, with 5 bases sitting between them. The CDR3 DNA follows: TGTGCCAGCAGCGTGTCAGCTGGGGCCAACGTCCTGACTTTC. Protein: CASSVSAGANVLTF.

For the CDR3, the DNA is TGTGCCAGCAGTTTTTTCAAGCGCACAGATACGCAGTATTTT. Translating gives CASSFFKRTDTQYF. This chain links TRBV27 with TRBJ2-3; D unclear. The CDR3 totals 14 residues. Trimming stripped 3 bases from V and 1 base from J, with 8 bases between. CDR1 MNHEY and CDR2 SMNVEV come from the germline V gene (reference sequence).

This sequence joins TRBV28 and TRBJ2-7; maybe TRBD1 (6 bases). Trimming removed 5 bases from V and 3 bases from J, with 17 bases in between. This CDR3 contains 15 residues. Germline lookup yields CDR1 MDHEN and CDR2 SYDVKM. CDR3 residues: CASSKIREGVYEQYF. CDR3 coding DNA: TGTGCCAGCAGTAAAATTAGAGAGGGGGTCTACGAGCAGTACTTC.

This clone was seen a single time. The genes are TRBV6-5 and TRBJ2-7; D perhaps matches TRBD1 (5 bases). V was clipped by 0 bases and J by 4 bases, with 13 bases between them. Germline assignment: CDR1 MNHEY and CDR2 SVGAGI. The CDR3 spans 15 residues. CDR3 protein: CASSYSPQGWYEQYF. The CDR3 DNA sequence: TGTGCCAGCAGTTACTCGCCGCAGGGTTGGTACGAGCAGTACTTC.

The chain couples TRBV7-9 to TRBJ1-4; D unclear. Germline V gene lookup returns CDR1 SEHNR and CDR2 FQNEAQ (reference sequence). The length of the CDR3 is 16 residues. V lost 5 bases to trimming and J lost 1 base, with 14 bases between them. The chain's CDR3 is CASSKGPEGTNEKLFF. In DNA form, the CDR3 reads TGTGCCAGCAGCAAAGGGCCAGAGGGAACTAATGAAAAACTGTTTTTT.

This sequence joins TRBV2 and TRBJ1-5; no clear D gene. Trimming cost V 3 bases and J 0 bases, with 6 bases left between them. The CDR3 covers 14 residues. CDR1 and CDR2 from the germline V gene are SNHLY and FYNNEI. The CDR3 region is CASSEQDSNQPQHF. The CDR3 nucleotides read TGTGCCAGCAGTGAGCAGGATAGCAATCAGCCCCAGCATTTT.

The chain carries TRBV5-1 and TRBJ2-2; D unclear. There are 14 residues in the CDR3. Germline CDR1 SGHRS, CDR2 YFSETQ. Trimming left V 0 bases short and J 4 bases short, with 7 bases between. The CDR3 DNA is TGCGCCAGCAGCTTGGATGGAAGCACCGGGGAGCTGTTTTTT. It codes for CASSLDGSTGELFF.

V gene TRBV5-6 combines with J gene TRBJ1-1, with unresolved D. This CDR3 is 13 amino acids long. Trimming removed 3 bases at V and 6 bases at J, with 12 bases between. From germline, CDR1 is SGHDT and CDR2 YYEEEE. DNA for the CDR3: TGTGCCAGCAGCTCCCCCCCGGGCTCTGAAGCTTTCTTT. Its translation is CASSSPPGSEAFF.

This clone was seen only once. This sequence joins TRBV5-1 and TRBJ1-1; D is uncertain. CDR1 and CDR2 (germline): SGHRS, YFSETQ. This CDR3 contains 15 residues. V shed 0 bases and J shed 3 bases, with 12 bases lying between them. The DNA of the CDR3 is TGCGCCAGCAGCTTGGTGACCACCCGGGACACTGAAGCTTTCTTT. Protein: CASSLVTTRDTEAFF.

The chain is built from TRBV6-6 and TRBJ2-1, with TRBD1 matching 9 bases. CDR1 and CDR2 from the germline V gene are MNHNY and SVGAGI (reference sequence). V trimming: 6 bases; J trimming: 6 bases; junction bases outside the gene matches: 9. This CDR3 is 15 amino acids long. In DNA form, the CDR3 reads TGTGCCAGCAGGGGAAGACAGGGGGTAAGCAATGAGCAGTTCTTC. This sequence encodes CASRGRQGVSNEQFF.

The gene calls are TRBV5-5 and TRBJ2-1; D is undetermined. The CDR3 totals 16 residues. V gave up 5 bases and J gave up 4 bases, with 19 bases separating them. The germline V gene has CDR1 SGHKS and CDR2 YYEKEE (reference sequence). This CDR3 is CASSFQVDLTYNEQFF. The CDR3 DNA is TGTGCCAGCAGTTTCCAAGTCGATCTCACTTACAATGAGCAGTTCTTC.

This chain joins TRBV5-1 and TRBJ1-3; D not certain. There are 14 residues in the CDR3. Per germline, CDR1 SGHRS and CDR2 YFSETQ. V was trimmed by 0 bases and J by 0 bases, leaving 4 bases between them. CDR3 in DNA: TGCGCCAGCAGCTTGGGTGCCTCTGGAAACACCATATATTTT. Its translation: CASSLGASGNTIYF. The full variable domain, completed using reference TRBV5-1 and TRBJ1-3, is KAGVTQTPRYLIKTRGQQVTLSCSPISGHRSVSWYQQTPGQGLQFLFEYFSETQRNKGNFPGRFSGRQFSNSRSEMNVSTLELGDSALYLCASSLGASGNTIYFGEGSWLTVV.

The chain links TRBV21-1 to TRBJ1-1. TRBV21-1 constitutes a pseudogene. The CDR3 consists of 13 residues. CDR3 sequence reads: CASSPLAPTEAFF. The CDR3 DNA follows: TGTGCCAGCAGCCCCCTTGCGCCCACTGAAGCTTTCTTT.